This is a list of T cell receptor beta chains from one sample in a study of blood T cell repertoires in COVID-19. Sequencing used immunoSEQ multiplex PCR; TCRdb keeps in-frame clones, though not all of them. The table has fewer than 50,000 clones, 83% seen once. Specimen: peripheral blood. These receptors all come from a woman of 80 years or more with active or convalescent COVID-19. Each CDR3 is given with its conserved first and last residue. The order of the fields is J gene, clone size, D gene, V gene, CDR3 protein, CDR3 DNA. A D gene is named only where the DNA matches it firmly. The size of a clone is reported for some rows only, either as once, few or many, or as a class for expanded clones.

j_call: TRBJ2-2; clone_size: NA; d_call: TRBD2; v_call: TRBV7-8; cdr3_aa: CASSYGLAGPTGELFF; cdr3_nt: TGTGCCAGCAGCTACGGACTAGCGGGTCCCACCGGGGAGCTGTTTTTT
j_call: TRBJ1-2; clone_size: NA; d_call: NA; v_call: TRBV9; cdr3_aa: CASSVSDRTNYGYTF; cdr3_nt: TGTGCCAGCAGCGTCTCGGACAGAACTAACTATGGCTACACCTTC
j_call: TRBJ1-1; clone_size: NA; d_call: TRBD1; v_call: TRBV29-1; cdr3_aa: CSAPVRGRTEAFF; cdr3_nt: TGCAGCGCCCCGGTCAGGGGGAGGACTGAAGCTTTCTTT
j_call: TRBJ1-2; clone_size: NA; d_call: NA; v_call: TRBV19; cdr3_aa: CASSPTSDSLGNYGYTF; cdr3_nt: TGTGCCAGTAGTCCAACTTCGGACAGCCTCGGGAACTATGGCTACACCTTC
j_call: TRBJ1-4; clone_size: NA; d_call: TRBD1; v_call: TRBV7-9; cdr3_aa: CASSPPQGVNEKLFF; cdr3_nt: TGTGCCAGCAGCCCCCCCCAGGGGGTTAATGAAAAACTGTTTTTT
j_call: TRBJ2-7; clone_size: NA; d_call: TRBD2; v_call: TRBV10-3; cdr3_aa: CAISEGGAGAYEQYF; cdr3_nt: TGTGCCATCAGTGAAGGGGGAGCGGGGGCCTACGAGCAGTACTTC
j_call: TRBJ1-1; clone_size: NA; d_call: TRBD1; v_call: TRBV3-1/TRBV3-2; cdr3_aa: CASSQDGQGAVAEAFF; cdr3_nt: TGTGCCAGCAGCCAAGACGGACAGGGGGCTGTGGCTGAAGCTTTCTTT
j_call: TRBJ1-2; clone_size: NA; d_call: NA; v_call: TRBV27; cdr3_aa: CASSAQGYGYTF; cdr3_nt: TGTGCCAGCAGTGCCCAGGGGTATGGCTACACCTTC
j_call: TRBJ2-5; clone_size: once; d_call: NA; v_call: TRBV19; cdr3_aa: CASRHRDNQETQYF; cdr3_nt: TGTGCCAGCCGGCACCGGGACAACCAAGAGACCCAGTACTTC
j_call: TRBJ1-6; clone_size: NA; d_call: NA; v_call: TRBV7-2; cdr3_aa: CASSQTGSYNSPLHF; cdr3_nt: TGTGCCAGCAGCCAGACAGGTTCCTATAATTCACCCCTCCACTTT
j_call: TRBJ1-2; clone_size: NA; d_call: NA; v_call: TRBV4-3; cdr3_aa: CASSQDRFGYTF; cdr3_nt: TGCGCCAGCAGCCAAGATCGGTTTGGCTACACCTTC
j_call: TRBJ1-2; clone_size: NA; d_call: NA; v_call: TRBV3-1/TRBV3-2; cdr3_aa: CASSPRGGAHYGYTF; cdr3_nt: TGTGCCAGCAGCCCCCGGGGGGGGGCCCACTATGGCTACACCTTC
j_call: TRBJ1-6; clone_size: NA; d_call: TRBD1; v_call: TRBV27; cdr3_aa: CASSGTVWSPLHF; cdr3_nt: TGTGCCAGCAGTGGGACAGTGTGGTCACCCCTCCACTTT
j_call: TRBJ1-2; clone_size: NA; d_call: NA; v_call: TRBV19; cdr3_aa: CASMYRGNYGYTF; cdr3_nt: TGTGCCAGTATGTACCGGGGTAACTATGGCTACACCTTC
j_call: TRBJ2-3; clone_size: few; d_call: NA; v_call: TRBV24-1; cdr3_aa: CATSPRETSTDTQYF; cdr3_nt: TGTGCCACCTCCCCCAGGGAAACTAGCACAGATACGCAGTATTTT
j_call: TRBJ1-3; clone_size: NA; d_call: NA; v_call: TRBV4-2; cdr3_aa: CASSQDSGGLTTSGNTIYF; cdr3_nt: TGTGCCAGCAGCCAAGATAGTGGAGGGCTAACAACCTCTGGAAACACCATATATTTT
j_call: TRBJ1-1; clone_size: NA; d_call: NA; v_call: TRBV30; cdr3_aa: CAWSTSTVNTEAFF; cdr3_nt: TGTGCCTGGAGTACATCGACAGTGAACACTGAAGCTTTCTTT
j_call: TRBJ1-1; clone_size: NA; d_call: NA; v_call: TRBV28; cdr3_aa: CASTGNTEAFF; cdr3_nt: TGTGCCAGCACGGGAAACACTGAAGCTTTCTTT
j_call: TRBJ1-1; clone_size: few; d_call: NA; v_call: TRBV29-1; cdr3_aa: CSVVGQITEAFF; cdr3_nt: TGCAGCGTTGTTGGGCAGATCACTGAAGCTTTCTTT
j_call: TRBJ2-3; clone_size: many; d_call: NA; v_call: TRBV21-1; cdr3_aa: CASWGGARTDTQYF; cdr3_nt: TGTGCCAGCTGGGGGGGGGCCCGCACAGATACGCAGTATTTT
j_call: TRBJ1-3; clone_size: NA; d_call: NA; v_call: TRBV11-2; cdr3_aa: CASSLTRGRSGNTIYF; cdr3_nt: TGTGCCAGCAGCTTAACCCGGGGGAGATCTGGAAACACCATATATTTT
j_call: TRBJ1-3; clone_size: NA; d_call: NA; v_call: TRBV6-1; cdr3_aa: CASSESTPGNTIYF; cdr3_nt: TGTGCCAGCAGTGAGTCTACTCCCGGAAACACCATATATTTT
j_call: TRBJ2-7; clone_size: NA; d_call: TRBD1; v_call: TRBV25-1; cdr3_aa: CASSGPGQGAFEQYF; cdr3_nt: TGTGCCAGCAGTGGACCGGGACAGGGGGCATTCGAGCAGTACTTC
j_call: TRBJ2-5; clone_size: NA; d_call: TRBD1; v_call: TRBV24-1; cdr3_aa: CATSDPTGSQETQYF; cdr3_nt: TGTGCCACCAGTGATCCGACAGGGTCCCAAGAGACCCAGTACTTC
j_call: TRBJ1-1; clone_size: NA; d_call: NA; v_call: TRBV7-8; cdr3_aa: CASSLGLGGAEAFF; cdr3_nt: TGTGCCAGCAGCTTAGGTTTAGGAGGTGCTGAAGCTTTCTTT
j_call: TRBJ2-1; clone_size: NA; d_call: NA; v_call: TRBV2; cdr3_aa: CASSVNGGYNEQFF; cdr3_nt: TGTGCCAGCAGTGTCAACGGGGGTTACAATGAGCAGTTCTTC
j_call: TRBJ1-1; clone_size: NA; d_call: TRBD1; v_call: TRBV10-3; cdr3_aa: CAITATGGTNTEAFF; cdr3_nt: TGTGCCATCACGGCGACAGGGGGGACGAACACTGAAGCTTTCTTT
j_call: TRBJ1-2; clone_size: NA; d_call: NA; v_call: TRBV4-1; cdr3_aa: CASSPGNQGYRDYGYTF; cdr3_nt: TGCGCCAGCAGCCCCGGAAACCAGGGGTATCGCGACTATGGCTACACCTTC
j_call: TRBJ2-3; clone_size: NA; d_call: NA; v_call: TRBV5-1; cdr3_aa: CASSLDGTTGGDTQYF; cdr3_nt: TGCGCCAGCAGCTTGGATGGGACAACCGGAGGCGATACGCAGTATTTT
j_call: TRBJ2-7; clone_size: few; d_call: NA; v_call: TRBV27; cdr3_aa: CASSPQQGPYEQYF; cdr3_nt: TGTGCCAGCAGTCCTCAACAGGGACCCTACGAGCAGTACTTC
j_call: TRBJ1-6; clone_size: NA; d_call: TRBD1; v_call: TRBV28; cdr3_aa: CASSLGQGGGSPLHF; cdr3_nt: TGTGCCAGCAGCTTGGGACAGGGGGGAGGTTCACCCCTCCACTTT
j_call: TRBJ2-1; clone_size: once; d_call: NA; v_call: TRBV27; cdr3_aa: CASSLTGRSYNEQFF; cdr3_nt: TGTGCCAGCAGCTTAACAGGGCGCTCCTACAATGAGCAGTTCTTC
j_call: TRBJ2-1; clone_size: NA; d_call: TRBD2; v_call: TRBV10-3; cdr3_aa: CAISGGTSGRRGEQFF; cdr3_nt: TGTGCCATCAGCGGAGGGACTAGCGGGAGAAGAGGCGAGCAGTTCTTC
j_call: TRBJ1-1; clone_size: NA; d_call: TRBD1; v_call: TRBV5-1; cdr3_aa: CASSLMTGGEEAFF; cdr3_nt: TGCGCCAGCAGCTTGATGACAGGGGGCGAGGAAGCTTTCTTT
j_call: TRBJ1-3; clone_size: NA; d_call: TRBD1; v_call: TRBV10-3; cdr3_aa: CAISEPRQGAGNTIYF; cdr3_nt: TGTGCCATCAGTGAGCCCAGACAGGGGGCTGGAAACACCATATATTTT
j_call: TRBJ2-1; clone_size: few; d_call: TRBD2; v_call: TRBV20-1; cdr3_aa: CSASGGPEQFF; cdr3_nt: TGCAGTGCGAGCGGGGGACCAGAGCAGTTCTTC
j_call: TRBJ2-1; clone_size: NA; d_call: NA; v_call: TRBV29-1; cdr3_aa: CSVANDEQFF; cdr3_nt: TGCAGCGTTGCTAACGATGAGCAGTTCTTC
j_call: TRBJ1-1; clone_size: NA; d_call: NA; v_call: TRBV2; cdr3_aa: CASSRGLNTEAFF; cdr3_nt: TGTGCCAGCAGTAGAGGACTTAACACTGAAGCTTTCTTT
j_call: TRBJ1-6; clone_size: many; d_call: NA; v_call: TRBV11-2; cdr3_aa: CASSSRNSPLHF; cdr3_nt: TGTGCCAGCAGCTCTAGAAATTCACCCCTCCACTTT
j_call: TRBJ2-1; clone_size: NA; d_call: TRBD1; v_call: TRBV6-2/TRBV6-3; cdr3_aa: CASSRPPGQGAFNEQFF; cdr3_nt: TGTGCCAGCAGTAGACCGCCGGGACAGGGGGCCTTCAATGAGCAGTTCTTC
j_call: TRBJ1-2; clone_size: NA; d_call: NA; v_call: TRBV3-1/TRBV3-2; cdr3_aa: CASSPAWGSRSGGYTF; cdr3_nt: TGTGCCAGCAGCCCAGCCTGGGGCAGCAGGTCGGGCGGCTACACCTTC
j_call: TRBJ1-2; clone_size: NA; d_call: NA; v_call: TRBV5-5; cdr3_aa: CASSLGQGLSYTF; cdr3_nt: TGTGCCAGCAGCTTGGGGCAGGGGTTGAGCTACACCTTC
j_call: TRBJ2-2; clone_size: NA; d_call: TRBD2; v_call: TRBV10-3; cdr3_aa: CAIRASGNTGELFF; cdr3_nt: TGTGCCATCAGAGCTAGCGGGAACACCGGGGAGCTGTTTTTT
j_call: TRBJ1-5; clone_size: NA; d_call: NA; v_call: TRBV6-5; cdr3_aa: CASRTTGNQPQHF; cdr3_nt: TGTGCCAGCAGAACTACGGGGAATCAGCCCCAGCATTTT
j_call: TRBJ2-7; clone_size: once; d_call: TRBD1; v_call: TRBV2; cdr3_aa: CASGGGQGLSYEQYF; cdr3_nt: TGTGCCAGCGGAGGGGGACAGGGCTTATCCTACGAGCAGTACTTC
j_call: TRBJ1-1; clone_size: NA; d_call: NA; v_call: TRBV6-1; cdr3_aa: CASSEVRVDTEAFF; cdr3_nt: TGTGCCAGCAGTGAAGTCAGGGTTGACACTGAAGCTTTCTTT
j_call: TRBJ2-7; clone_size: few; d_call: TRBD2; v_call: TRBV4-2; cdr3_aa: CASSLVAGGQYEQYF; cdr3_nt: TGTGCCAGCAGCTTAGTAGCGGGAGGGCAATACGAGCAGTACTTC
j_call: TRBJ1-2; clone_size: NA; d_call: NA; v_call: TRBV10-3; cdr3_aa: CAISESAAKGYTF; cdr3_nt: TGTGCCATCAGTGAGTCGGCAGCGAAGGGCTACACCTTC
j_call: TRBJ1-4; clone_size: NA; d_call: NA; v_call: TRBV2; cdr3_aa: CATTRTVNEKLFF; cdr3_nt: TGTGCCACAACCCGGACAGTTAATGAAAAACTGTTTTTT
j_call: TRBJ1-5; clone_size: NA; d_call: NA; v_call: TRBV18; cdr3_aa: CASSPLSGGQPQHF; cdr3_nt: TGTGCCAGCTCACCATTGAGCGGCGGACAGCCCCAGCATTTT
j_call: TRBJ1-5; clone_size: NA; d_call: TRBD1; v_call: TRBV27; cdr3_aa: CASSPDRGNQPQHF; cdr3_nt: TGTGCCAGCAGTCCTGACAGGGGCAATCAGCCCCAGCATTTT
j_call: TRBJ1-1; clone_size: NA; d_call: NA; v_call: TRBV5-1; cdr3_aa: CASRFGAGQVNTEAFF; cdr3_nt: TGCGCCAGCAGGTTTGGAGCGGGACAAGTGAACACTGAAGCTTTCTTT
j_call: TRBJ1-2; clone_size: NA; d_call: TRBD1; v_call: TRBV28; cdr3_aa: CASKQGNYGYTF; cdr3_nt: TGTGCCAGTAAACAGGGGAACTATGGCTACACCTTC
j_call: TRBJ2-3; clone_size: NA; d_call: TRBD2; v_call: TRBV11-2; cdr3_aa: CASSLVLAATDTQYF; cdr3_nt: TGTGCCAGCAGCTTAGTTCTAGCGGCCACAGATACGCAGTATTTT
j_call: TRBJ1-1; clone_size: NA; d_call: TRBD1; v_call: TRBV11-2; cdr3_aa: CASSSGTGGVTEAFF; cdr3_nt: TGTGCCAGCAGCTCCGGGACAGGGGGCGTCACTGAAGCTTTCTTT
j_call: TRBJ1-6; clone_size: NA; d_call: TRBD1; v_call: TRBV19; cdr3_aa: CASSTETGRGSPLHF; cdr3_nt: TGTGCCAGTAGTACTGAGACAGGGAGAGGCTCACCCCTCCACTTT
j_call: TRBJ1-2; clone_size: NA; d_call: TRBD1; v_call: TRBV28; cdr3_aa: CASSPGTGASGYTF; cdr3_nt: TGTGCCAGCAGTCCTGGGACAGGGGCTAGTGGCTACACCTTC
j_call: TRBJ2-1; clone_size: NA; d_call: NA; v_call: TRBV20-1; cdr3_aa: CSASNSSHNEQFF; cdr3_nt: TGCAGTGCAAGTAATAGCAGTCACAATGAGCAGTTCTTC
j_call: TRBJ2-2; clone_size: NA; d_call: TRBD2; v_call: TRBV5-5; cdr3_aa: CASSLGGLLAGEANTGELFF; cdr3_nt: TGTGCCAGCAGCTTGGGGGGGTTACTAGCGGGAGAGGCGAACACCGGGGAGCTGTTTTTT
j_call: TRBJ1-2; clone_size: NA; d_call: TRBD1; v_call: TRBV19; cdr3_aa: CASGTGSLYGYTF; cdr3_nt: TGTGCCAGCGGGACAGGGAGTCTCTATGGCTACACCTTC